This paragraph covers one T cell receptor (beta chain) sequence. Clones were read by immunoSEQ multiplex PCR, and TCRdb kept only the in-frame ones, dropping some. This table has about 77,000 clones, roughly 80% appearing once. The CDR3 sequence is 15 residues long. V was trimmed by 4 bases and J by 1 base, leaving 13 bases between them. Germline V gene sequence: CDR1 MNHNS, CDR2 SASEGT. The data derive from a study of OX40 agonist ivuxolimab in advanced cancers. Study-wide background: Ivuxolimab, an agonist antibody against OX40 (CD134), was given to patients.

This clonotype was sampled from an adult with an advanced solid tumor such as melanoma, head and neck, liver or kidney cancer. The genes are TRBV6-1 and TRBJ1-1; no reliable D call. The sequenced sample was CD4+ or CD8+ T cells sorted from blood, obtained in a trial of the OX40 agonist ivuxolimab. The CDR3 is CASSAPQDGNTEAFF. CDR3 coding DNA: TGTGCCAGCAGTGCCCCTCAGGATGGGAACACTGAAGCTTTCTTT.